This TCR beta chain was recovered during a study of cytomegalovirus exposure and HLA in healthy donors. Researchers ran the PCR with 60 Vbeta and 13 Jbeta primers. Generated by immunoSEQ multiplex PCR, the TCRdb table keeps only in-frame clones and is missing some. The data contain some 170,000 clones, 60% to 85% of them seen just once; the ten biggest clones take up 2.5% to 3%. The CDR3 consists of 14 residues. Trimming took off 1 base at V and 5 bases at J, with 9 bases between the two ends. Germline V gene lookup returns CDR1 SEHNR and CDR2 FQNEAQ (reference sequence). The receptor's source is a woman in her forties or fifties in good health and CMV-seropositive. Sequenced: PBMCs. The chain uses TRBV7-9 and TRBJ1-3; perhaps TRBD1 as D (6 bases). CDR3 amino acids: CASSLGDTRNTIYF. Here the CDR3 DNA reads TGTGCCAGCAGCTTAGGGGACACAAGAAACACCATATATTTT. Based on the CDR3 plus reference TRBV7-9 and TRBJ1-3, the full variable domain is DTGVSQNPRHKITKRGQNVTFRCDPISEHNRLYWYRQTLGQGPEFLTYFQNEAQLEKSRLLSDRFSAERPKGSFSTLEIQRTEQGDSAMYLCASSLGDTRNTIYFGEGSWLTVV.